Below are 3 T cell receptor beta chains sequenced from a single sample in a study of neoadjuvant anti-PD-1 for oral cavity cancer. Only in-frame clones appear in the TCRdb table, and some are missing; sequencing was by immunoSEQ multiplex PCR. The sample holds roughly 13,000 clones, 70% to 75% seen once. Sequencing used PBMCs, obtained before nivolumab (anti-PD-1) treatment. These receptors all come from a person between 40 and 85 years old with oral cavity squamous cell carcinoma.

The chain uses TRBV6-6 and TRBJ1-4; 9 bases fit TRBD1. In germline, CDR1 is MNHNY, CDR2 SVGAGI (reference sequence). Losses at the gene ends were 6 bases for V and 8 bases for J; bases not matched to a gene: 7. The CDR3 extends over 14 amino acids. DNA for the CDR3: TGTGCCAGCAGCCTGGGACAGGGAGGCGAAAAACTGTTTTTT. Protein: CASSLGQGGEKLFF.

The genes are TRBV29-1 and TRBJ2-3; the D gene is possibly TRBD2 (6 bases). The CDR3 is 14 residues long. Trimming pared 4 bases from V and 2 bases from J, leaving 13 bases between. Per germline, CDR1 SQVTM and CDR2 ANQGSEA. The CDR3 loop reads CSVVVGGYTDTQYF. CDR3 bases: TGCAGCGTTGTCGTGGGGGGATACACAGATACGCAGTATTTT.

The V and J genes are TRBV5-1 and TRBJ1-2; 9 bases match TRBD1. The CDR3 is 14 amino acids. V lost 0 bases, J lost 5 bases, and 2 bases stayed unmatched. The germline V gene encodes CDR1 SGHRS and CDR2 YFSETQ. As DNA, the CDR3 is TGCGCCAGCAGCTTGGGGACAGGGGTTTATGGCTACACCTTC. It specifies CASSLGTGVYGYTF.